The 2 T cell receptor beta chains reported below all come from one sample, sequenced in a study of radiotherapy plus CTLA-4 blockade in lung cancer. Sequencing used immunoSEQ multiplex PCR; TCRdb keeps in-frame clones, though not all of them. The sample includes 80,000 or so clones, less than 85% of them seen just once. This sample comprised peripheral blood, obtained from a patient treated with radiotherapy plus ipilimumab. These receptor sequences come from a human donor with non-small cell lung cancer who had stable disease on radiotherapy plus ipilimumab.

The genes are TRBV5-1 and TRBJ2-1; D might be TRBD2 (6 bases). The CDR3 is 15 amino acids. The germline gives CDR1 SGHRS, CDR2 YFSETQ. V gave up 0 bases and J gave up 4 bases, with 11 bases separating them. The CDR3 here is CASSLARGLYNEQFF. For the CDR3, the DNA is TGCGCCAGCAGCTTGGCTCGGGGACTTTACAATGAGCAGTTCTTC.

The chain uses TRBV5-6 and TRBJ2-7; the D gene is possibly TRBD2 (5 bases). V was pared by 3 bases and J by 2 bases, with 12 bases between. Germline values: CDR1 SGHDT, CDR2 YYEEEE. The CDR3 extends over 14 amino acids. The CDR3 here is CASSWRTGTYEQYF. The CDR3 nucleotides read TGTGCCAGCAGCTGGAGGACGGGAACCTACGAGCAGTACTTC.